By share, the clone carrying this TCR beta chain ranks as medium-sized. This specimen belongs to a study of tumor-infiltrating lymphocytes in oesophageal squamous cell carcinoma. TCRdb re-analysed the PCR reads in MiXCR, keeping a single row per CDR3 protein. Here the sample spans 15,000 to 20,000 distinct CDR3 sequences, 44% being singletons. Source material: blood. This clonotype was sampled from a female donor with esophageal squamous cell carcinoma.

CDR3 in amino acids: CAISELFPADRDLSQETQYF. As DNA, the CDR3 is TGTGCCATCAGTGAGTTATTCCCGGCGGACAGGGACCTATCCCAAGAGACCCAGTACTTC. This chain links TRBV10-3 with TRBJ2-5; 8 nucleotides line up with TRBD1. The CDR3 is 20 residues long. Trimming cost V 1 base and J 1 base; bases outside gene matches: 17. CDR1 is ENHRY, CDR2 SYGVKD, per germline.